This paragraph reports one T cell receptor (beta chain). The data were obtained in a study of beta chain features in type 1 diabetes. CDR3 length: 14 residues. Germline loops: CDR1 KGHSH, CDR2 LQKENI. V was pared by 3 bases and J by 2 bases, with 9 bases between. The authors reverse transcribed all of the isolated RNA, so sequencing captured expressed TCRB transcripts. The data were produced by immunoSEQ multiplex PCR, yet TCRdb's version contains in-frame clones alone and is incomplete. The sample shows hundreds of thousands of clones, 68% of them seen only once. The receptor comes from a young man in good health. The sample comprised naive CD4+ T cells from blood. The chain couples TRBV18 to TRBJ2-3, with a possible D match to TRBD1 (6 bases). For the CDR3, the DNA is TGTGCCAGCTCACCGGACAGTTACACAGATACGCAGTATTTT. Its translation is CASSPDSYTDTQYF.